Listed here is a single T cell receptor beta chain. The antigen it binds to is not known. No much larger clone exists at a distance of one base, and base qualities are not known. The sample originates from a study of cytomegalovirus exposure and HLA in healthy donors (TCRdb year 2017). Notes on the research overall: An earlier analysis of 587 of the donors reported 250 to 300 Gb of sequence data and 117 million unique TCR beta sequences from about 200 million T cells. Roughly 310 gigabases of sequencing data and approximately 84 million unique TCR sequences were included in an early release covering around 600 HLA-typed donors. Of the roughly 420 genotyped donors, 75% to 85% were placed in the genetic ancestry cluster associated with self-reported Caucasian donors. The aim of the study was to test whether cataloging public T cell receptors could identify signatures of past pathogen exposure. The T cell repertoires of about 700 subjects were profiled by immunosequencing and related to cytomegalovirus serostatus. Besides the first cohort of approximately 670 subjects, a separate validation cohort made up of roughly 120 different subjects was used. The study combined high-throughput TCR immunosequencing, statistical association of individual TCRs with disease status, and machine learning to predict cytomegalovirus infection status. A later analysis re-analyzed previously published TCR beta repertoires from about 730 donors and added high-resolution HLA genotyping to study TCR occurrence patterns. In the later analysis, no new phenotypic data were used to find candidate immune exposures; instead, reliance was placed on TCR beta sequences and their occurrence across donors. An earlier analysis of a few hundred of the donors applied high-throughput TCR beta sequencing to assess whether each TCR beta V gene segment acted as functional or pseudogenic. Alongside the repertoire data, information on donor age, sex, ethnicity and CMV serostatus was compiled. Genome-wide SNP genotypes for about three fifths of the roughly 670 donors were used in a later genetic analysis, which treated that subset as a discovery cohort. All discovery cohort repertoires had been generated using a single sequencing platform. Both class I and class II loci were covered by HLA typing, at four-digit resolution. Typing coverage varied by locus: roughly 629-630 donors for A, B, C, DRB1 and DQB1; 522 for DQA1; more than 600 for DPA1; 450 to 480 for DPB1. A handful of DR-DQ haplotypes were handled as single units for association and clustering because linkage in the cohort was strong. Across approximately 400 genotyped donors of the cohort, an average of about 240,000 unique TCR beta nucleotide sequences per donor were sequenced, and around 20% of those sequences were non-productive. General conclusions and limits of the study: A further reported finding was that TCR beta sequences accurately predicted the HLA-A and HLA-B alleles for most subjects in the first cohort. A total of roughly 160 TCR beta chains were listed by the study as associated with cytomegalovirus. Roughly uniform sequencing depth across donors was assumed in presence/absence analyses, although this assumption may not hold. A few of the identified cytomegalovirus-associated TCR beta chains were confirmed in vitro to be specific for cytomegalovirus antigens. In a later analysis, the rate of TCR association differed among HLA loci, with DRB1 alleles having the most associated TCRs and HLA-C alleles having the fewest. Most TCR sequences were observed very rarely across donors, whereas some public TCRs were present in many individuals. The authors suggested that the approach could potentially be generalized to other disease states and immunological phenotypes. Fewer than 20 rarely observed V segments, including chromosome 9 orphons, were excluded from the earlier analysis of approximately 600 of the donors because counts were too low. Because some donors lacked HLA typing at each locus, the association tests relied only on the typed subset. A later analysis found that HLA-associated TCR beta chains were more clonally expanded and had lower generation probabilities than equally common non-associated chains. The sequencing pipeline was judged likely to have produced a cluster of highly shared sequence variants as a technical artifact. Some IMGT-functional V segments, including TRBV6-2 and TRBV6-3, could not be told apart with the 87-base-pair reads, so those segments were excluded. A later genetic analysis reported fewer N-insertions in productive TCRs among donors in an Asian-associated ancestry cluster than the 666-donor mean. In a later analysis, 16,951 TCR beta sequences were associated with specific HLA alleles at a false discovery rate of 0.05. In this cohort, only TCR beta chains were sequenced, and detectable features were limited by the absence of alpha or paired-chain data. In both the original and validation cohorts, the classifier was reported to diagnose cytomegalovirus status with high specificity and sensitivity. In a later genetic analysis, a missense DCLRE1C variant was associated with V-gene and J-gene trimming of TCR beta chains, and the association was replicated in an independent cohort. Broadly in line with IMGT annotations, most TCR beta V segments showed up in productive rearrangements about 90% or about 30% of the time in an earlier analysis of some 590 of the donors. When HLA alleles, especially DR and DQ, strongly co-occurred, attributing TCR associations to individual alleles was difficult. According to a later analysis, most CMV-associated TCR beta chains appeared to be HLA-restricted, and the HLA associations seemed to be driven largely by CMV exposure. In a later analysis, several top co-occurrence clusters were reported to appear linked to parvovirus B19, influenza, CMV and Epstein-Barr virus. The only immune exposure information available for the cohort was CMV serostatus. Linkage disequilibrium might explain the correlated functional status among segregating V segments, but an unknown experimental factor could not be ruled out.

There are 16 amino acids in the CDR3, from cysteine to phenylalanine inclusive. Left in the record is the CDR3 DNA by itself, 48 bases read in frame from the first base. Trimming takes 3 bases from V and 8 bases from J, and the germline ends sit 22 bases apart. Via the germline V gene, CDR1 is MGHRA and CDR2 YSYEKL. The cohort consisted of 666 healthy bone marrow donors. Cohort members were all nominally healthy when sampled, although unrecorded immune exposures were likely present. The donor was CMV seropositive and belonged to the group of 250 to 300 seropositive cohort members. Each donor provided a peripheral blood sample, and peripheral blood mononuclear cells were used for TCR beta sequencing. Genomic DNA extraction from the blood cell samples was performed with the Qiagen DNeasy Blood Extraction Kit. Library preparation was by the immunoSEQ multiplex PCR assay. For the multiplex PCR, a mixture combining 60 forward primers for TCR Vbeta segments and 13 reverse primers for TCR Jbeta segments was used. The CDR3 region of rearranged TCR beta genes was amplified from genomic DNA by a multiplex PCR assay. The amplified TCR beta libraries were sequenced on the Illumina HiSeq System as 87-base-pair reads. The original pipeline was this. A later analysis counted about 80 million unique TCR beta chains across the 500 to 850 repertoires, and around 9.9 million of these chains were shared by at least two donors. A nearest-neighbor algorithm error-corrected the raw reads and collapsed the reads into unique sequences, merging closely related sequences to remove PCR and sequencing errors. V, D and J gene segments were assigned by aligning CDR3 sequences to IMGT reference sequences. For a sequence to be retained, a match of at least six nucleotides to both a V gene segment and a J gene segment was required. A rearrangement was called productive if the CDR3 had no stop codons and remained in frame with V and J, and every other rearrangement was called non-productive. Following IMGT convention, CDR3 was defined as the stretch from the second conserved V-encoded cysteine to the conserved J-encoded phenylalanine. The earlier analysis of a few hundred of the donors excluded sequences that lacked an unambiguous match to a single V gene segment. An earlier analysis of approximately 590 of the donors classified V segments as functional when productive rearrangements were above 56.7% and as segregating when the standard deviation between donors was above 5%. A statistical classification framework was developed to diagnose cytomegalovirus status using the catalog of TCR beta chain sequences. In a later analysis, TCR nucleotide sequences were compared against IMGT/GENE-DB human TR gene sequences so that V and J genes could be assigned. In a later analysis, CDR3 sequences and most-parsimonious VDJ recombination scenarios were assigned using the TCRdist pipeline. In a later analysis, each TCR beta chain was defined by its CDR3 amino acid sequence together with its V-gene family, and reads without a unique V-gene family were excluded. In a later analysis, fewer than 650 highly shared, low-generation-probability nucleotide sequences were removed to address suspected cross-contamination and a sequencing artifact. For each public chain, a later analysis derived a clonal expansion index from normalized ranks of inferred template counts within each repertoire. In a later analysis, generation probabilities were computed with a VDJ recombination model fitted to out-of-frame rearrangements, and the resulting probabilities were checked against IGoR. In a later analysis, TCR-TCR, TCR-HLA and TCR-CMV co-occurrence was scored with hypergeometric tests, and a repertoire-size bias correction was applied to TCR pairs. To estimate false discovery rates, a later analysis permuted the HLA or CMV assignments 20 times. In a later analysis, co-occurring TCRs were grouped with DBSCAN, and TCRdist sequence similarity was added when clustering was performed within HLA-allele-positive subsets. Repertoires with fewer than 30,000 or more than 120,000 public chains, plus five repertoires with anomalous nucleotide sharing, were excluded from co-occurrence clustering. TCRdb stores this immuneACCESS table with in-frame sequences only. Part of the clones is absent; in the studies checked, under half of the shortfall reflects unresolved V genes, and no reason is known for the rest. V and J calls and clone size are as listed in that table; D and trimming were resolved from the DNA. The sample table contains 130,000 or so clones; only one count was recorded for around 83% of them. Of the sample, about 8.1% is held by the ten largest clones.

Input material: PBMCs. The TCR sequence derives from a woman in her forties or fifties in good health and CMV-seropositive. The chain employs TRBV4-1 and TRBJ2-5; matching of 6 bases hints at TRBD2 as the D gene. The sequenced DNA: TGCGCCAGCAGCCAGGGACTCCTAGCGTCCTCCCACACCCAGTACTTC. It translates to CASSQGLLASSHTQYF.